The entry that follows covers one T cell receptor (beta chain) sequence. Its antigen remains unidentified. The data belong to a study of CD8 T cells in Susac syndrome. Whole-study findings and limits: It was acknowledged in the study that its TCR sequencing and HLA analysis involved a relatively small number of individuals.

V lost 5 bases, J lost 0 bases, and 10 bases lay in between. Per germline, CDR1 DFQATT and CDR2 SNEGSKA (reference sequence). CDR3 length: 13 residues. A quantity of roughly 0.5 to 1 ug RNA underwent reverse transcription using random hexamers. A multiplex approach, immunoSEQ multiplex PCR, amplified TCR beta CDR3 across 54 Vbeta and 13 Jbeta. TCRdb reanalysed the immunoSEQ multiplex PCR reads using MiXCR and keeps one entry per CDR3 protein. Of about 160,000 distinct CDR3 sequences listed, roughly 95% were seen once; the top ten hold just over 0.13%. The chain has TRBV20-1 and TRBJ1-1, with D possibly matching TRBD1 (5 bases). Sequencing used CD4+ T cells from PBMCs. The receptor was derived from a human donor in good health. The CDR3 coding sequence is TGCAGTGCTTCGGGACGTTTGAACACTGAAGCTTTCTTT. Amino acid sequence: CSASGRLNTEAFF.